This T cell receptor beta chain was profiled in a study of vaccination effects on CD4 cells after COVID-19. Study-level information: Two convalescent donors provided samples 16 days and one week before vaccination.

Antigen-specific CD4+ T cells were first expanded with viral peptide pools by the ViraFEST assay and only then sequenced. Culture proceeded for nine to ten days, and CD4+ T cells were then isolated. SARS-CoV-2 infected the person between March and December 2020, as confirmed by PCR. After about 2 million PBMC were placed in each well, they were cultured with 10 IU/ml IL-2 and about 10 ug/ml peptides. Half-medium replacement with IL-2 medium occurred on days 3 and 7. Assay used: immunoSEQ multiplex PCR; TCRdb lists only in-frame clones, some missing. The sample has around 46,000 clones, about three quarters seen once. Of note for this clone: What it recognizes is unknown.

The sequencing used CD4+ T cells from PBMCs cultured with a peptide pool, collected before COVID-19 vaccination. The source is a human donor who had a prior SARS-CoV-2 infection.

The DNA for the CDR3 is TGTGCCAGTAGTATCGGGGACCCAGGAAACACCATATATTTT. It encodes CASSIGDPGNTIYF. The chain combines TRBV19 with TRBJ1-3, with D possibly TRBD1 on 5 matching bases. V lost 3 bases to trimming and J lost 4 bases, with 10 bases between them. CDR1 and CDR2 (germline): LNHDA, SQIVND (reference sequence). This CDR3 is built from 14 residues.